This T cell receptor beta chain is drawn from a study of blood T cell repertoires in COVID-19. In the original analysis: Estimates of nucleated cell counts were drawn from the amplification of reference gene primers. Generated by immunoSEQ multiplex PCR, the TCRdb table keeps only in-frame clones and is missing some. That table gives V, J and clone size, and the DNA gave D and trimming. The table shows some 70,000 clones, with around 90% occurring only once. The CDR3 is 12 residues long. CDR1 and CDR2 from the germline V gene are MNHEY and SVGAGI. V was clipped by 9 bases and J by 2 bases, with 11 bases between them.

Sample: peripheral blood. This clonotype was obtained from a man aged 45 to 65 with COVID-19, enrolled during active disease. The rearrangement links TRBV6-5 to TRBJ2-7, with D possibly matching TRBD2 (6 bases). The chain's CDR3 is CASLAPTYEQYF. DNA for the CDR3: TGTGCCAGTCTAGCGCCAACCTACGAGCAGTACTTC.